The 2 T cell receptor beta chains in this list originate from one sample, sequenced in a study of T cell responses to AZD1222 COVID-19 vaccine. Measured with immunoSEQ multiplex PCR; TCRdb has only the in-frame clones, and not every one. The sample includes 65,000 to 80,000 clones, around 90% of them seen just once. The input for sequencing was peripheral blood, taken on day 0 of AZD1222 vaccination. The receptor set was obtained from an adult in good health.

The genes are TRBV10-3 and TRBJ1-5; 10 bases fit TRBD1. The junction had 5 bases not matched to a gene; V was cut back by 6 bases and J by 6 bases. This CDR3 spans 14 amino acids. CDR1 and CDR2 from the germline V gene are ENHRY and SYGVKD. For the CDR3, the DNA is TGTGCCATCAGCCTTGGACAGGGGGTTCAGCCCCAGCATTTT. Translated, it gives CAISLGQGVQPQHF.

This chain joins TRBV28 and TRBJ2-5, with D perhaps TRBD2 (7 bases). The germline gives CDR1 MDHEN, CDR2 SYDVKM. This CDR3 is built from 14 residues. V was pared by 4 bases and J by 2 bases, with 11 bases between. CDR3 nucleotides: TGTGCCAGCAGTTGGGGAGGGGGGCAAGAGACCCAGTACTTC. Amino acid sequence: CASSWGGGQETQYF.